The 27 T cell receptor beta chains below come from one sample, sequenced in a study of OX40 agonist ivuxolimab in advanced cancers. The data were produced by immunoSEQ multiplex PCR, yet TCRdb's version contains in-frame clones alone and is incomplete. The sample records 70,000 or so clones, 80% to 90% being singletons. The source material was CD4+ or CD8+ T cells sorted from blood, sampled in a trial of the OX40 agonist ivuxolimab. Source of these receptors: an adult with an advanced solid tumor such as melanoma, head and neck, liver or kidney cancer.

The rearrangement links TRBV6-5 to TRBJ1-2; D is perhaps TRBD1 (5 bases). V was cut by 6 bases and J by 1 base, with 12 bases left in between. This CDR3 has 14 residues. From germline, CDR1 is MNHEY and CDR2 SVGAGI. The DNA for the CDR3 is TGTGCCAGCAGCCCAGACAGCGATAACTATGGCTACACCTTC. Translation: CASSPDSDNYGYTF.

The rearrangement uses TRBV29-1 and TRBJ2-7; the match to TRBD1 covers 10 bases. Germline-derived CDR1 and CDR2 are SQVTM and ANQGSEA. There are 14 residues in the CDR3. V lost 3 bases to trimming and J lost 3 bases; unmatched junction nucleotides: 5. The CDR3 protein is CSVEPGQGNYEQYF. CDR3 DNA: TGCAGCGTTGAGCCGGGACAGGGGAACTACGAGCAGTACTTC.

This chain joins TRBV5-4 and TRBJ1-2; D may be TRBD1 (5 bases). V lost 0 bases, J lost 6 bases, and 12 bases lay in between. This CDR3 spans 14 amino acids. CDR1 and CDR2 (germline): SGHNT, YYREEE (reference sequence). The CDR3 loop is CASSLGRASDGYTF. CDR3 sequence (DNA): TGTGCCAGCAGCTTGGGCAGGGCCTCTGATGGCTACACCTTC.

CDR3 nucleotide sequence: TGTGCCTGGAGTGTAGGGAATCTTAAGCAGTACTTC. Translated: CAWSVGNLKQYF. The genes are TRBV30 and TRBJ2-7, with no clear D. Germline V lookup: CDR1 GTSNPN, CDR2 SVGIG (reference sequence). The germline V and J ends were trimmed by 0 bases and 8 bases, with 11 bases remaining between them. The CDR3 is 12 residues long.

This chain uses TRBV28 with TRBJ1-1; D is unclear. The CDR3 is made up of 13 amino acids. Germline V gives CDR1 MDHEN, CDR2 SYDVKM. The ends were cut back, 2 bases at V and 6 bases at J, with 10 bases in the middle. The CDR3 sequence: CASSLLGSAEAFF. CDR3 nucleotides: TGTGCCAGCAGTTTACTGGGTAGCGCTGAAGCTTTCTTT.

The chain couples TRBV7-2 to TRBJ2-5, with D perhaps assigned TRBD1 or TRBD2 (5 bases each). The CDR3 has 15 residues. Germline V gene data show CDR1 as SGHTA and CDR2 as FQGNSA. The V and J ends lost 5 bases and 4 bases respectively, with 17 bases between them. As DNA, the CDR3 is TGTGCCAGCAGCCCTGGGACCTCAGTGCGAGAGACCCAGTACTTC. The encoded protein is CASSPGTSVRETQYF.

This chain links TRBV4-2 with TRBJ1-4, with D perhaps TRBD1 (5 bases). Germline lookup yields CDR1 LGHNA and CDR2 YNFKEQ. Trimming stripped 2 bases from V and 4 bases from J, with 8 bases between. The length of the CDR3 is 14 residues. The CDR3 coding sequence is TGTGCCAGCAGCCAACAGGGTTTTAATGAAAAACTGTTTTTT. Protein product: CASSQQGFNEKLFF.

This chain links TRBV7-6 with TRBJ1-3; TRBD1 matches 9 bases. Looked up from germline, CDR1 is SGHVS and CDR2 is FNYEAQ. The length of the CDR3 is 15 residues. The J segment lost 1 base and the V segment lost 5 bases, leaving 3 bases of the junction unmatched. The CDR3 is CASSGGTGSGNTIYF. CDR3 nucleotides: TGTGCCAGCAGCGGAGGGACAGGGTCTGGAAACACCATATATTTT.

The genes are TRBV7-1 and TRBJ2-7; D not resolved. TRBV7-1 belongs to the ORF category, with a function that is uncertain. With 4 bases removed from V and 5 bases from J, the gap between germline ends came to 15 bases. The CDR3 consists of 14 residues. This CDR3 reads CASSLGGLDDEQYF. For the CDR3, the DNA is TGTGCCAGCAGCTTGGGCGGTTTAGACGACGAGCAGTACTTC.

The rearrangement joins TRBV7-8 to TRBJ2-1, with D maybe TRBD1 (6 bases). Trimming cost V 4 bases and J 8 bases, with 21 bases left between them. Germline V gene sequence: CDR1 SGHVS, CDR2 FQNEAQ. This CDR3 has 16 amino acids. The CDR3 spells CASSSSGDRYYHEQFF. The CDR3 nucleotides are TGTGCCAGCAGCTCCAGTGGAGACAGGTATTATCATGAGCAGTTCTTC.

This chain connects TRBV28 to TRBJ2-2; D remains ambiguous. This CDR3 is built from 16 residues. The germline V gene encodes CDR1 MDHEN and CDR2 SYDVKM. The germline V and J ends were trimmed by 2 bases and 2 bases, with 12 bases remaining between them. The CDR3 loop reads CASSLKGVKNTGELFF. The CDR3 bases are TGTGCCAGCAGTTTAAAAGGCGTTAAAAACACCGGGGAGCTGTTTTTT. The complete variable domain, with remaining parts taken from reference TRBV28 and TRBJ2-2, reads DVKVTQSSRYLVKRTGEKVFLECVQDMDHENMFWYRQDPGLGLRLIYFSYDVKMKEKGDIPEGYSVSREKKERFSLILESASTNQTSMYLCASSLKGVKNTGELFFGEGSRLTVL.

The chain links TRBV6-5 to TRBJ2-2; D is unresolved. CDR3 length: 13 residues. V lost 0 bases to trimming and J lost 6 bases, with 5 bases between them. CDR1 is MNHEY, CDR2 SVGAGI, per germline. CDR3 loop: CASSYSPSGELFF. The CDR3 DNA reads TGTGCCAGCAGTTACTCCCCATCCGGGGAGCTGTTTTTT.

This clone was seen only a few times. The chain has TRBV9 and TRBJ1-1; no firm D call. V gave up 0 bases and J gave up 5 bases, with 8 bases separating them. This CDR3 is built from 13 residues. Germline V gene data show CDR1 as SGDLS and CDR2 as YYNGEE. CDR3 loop: CASSVGVGTEAFF. The CDR3 coding sequence is TGTGCCAGCAGCGTAGGAGTTGGGACTGAAGCTTTCTTT.

This chain joins TRBV4-2 and TRBJ1-1, with 7 bases identical to TRBD1. J gave up 0 bases and V 1 base, and 8 bases lay outside the gene matches. This CDR3 comprises 17 residues. CDR1 is LGHNA, CDR2 YNFKEQ, per germline. The CDR3 is CASSQASGGVLNTEAFF. The CDR3 DNA is TGTGCCAGCAGCCAAGCGTCAGGGGGGGTGTTGAACACTGAAGCTTTCTTT.

The rearrangement joins TRBV4-3 to TRBJ2-1, with a tentative D call TRBD1 (6 bases). V was shortened by 4 bases and J by 8 bases, with 12 bases between the two germline ends. Germline V gives CDR1 LGHNA, CDR2 YSLEER. The CDR3 covers 13 residues. DNA of the CDR3: TGCGCCAGCAGCCGAAGTCAGGGGCATGAGCAGTTCTTC. Its protein is CASSRSQGHEQFF.

Only one count was recorded for this clone. The genes are TRBV7-9 and TRBJ1-2; TRBD1 is a possible D gene (6 bases). CDR1 SEHNR and CDR2 FQNEAQ come from the germline V gene (reference sequence). The CDR3 loop spans 14 amino acids. Trimming pared 5 bases from V and 4 bases from J, leaving 14 bases between. The CDR3 DNA is TGTGCCAGCAGCATACTAGGACAGTCCTATGGCTACACCTTC. Residues: CASSILGQSYGYTF.

Here the CDR3 reads CASSLGGGSNQPQHF. In DNA, the CDR3 is TGTGCCAGCAGTTTAGGGGGGGGGAGCAATCAGCCCCAGCATTTT. The V call is TRBV27, the J call TRBJ1-5; D may be TRBD1 (5 bases). Looked up from germline, CDR1 is MNHEY and CDR2 is SMNVEV (reference sequence). V was clipped by 2 bases and J by 1 base, with 9 bases between them. The CDR3 runs 15 residues.

V and J are TRBV11-2 and TRBJ2-5; possible D gene TRBD1, 6 bases. Trimming took 6 bases from V and 7 from J, leaving 18 bases between them. The CDR3 has 14 amino acids. CDR1 SGHAT and CDR2 FQNNGV come from the germline V gene. The CDR3 region is CASSLGQSPMTQYF. Here the CDR3 DNA reads TGTGCCAGCAGTCTAGGACAGAGTCCAATGACCCAGTACTTC.

This sequence joins TRBV5-1 and TRBJ2-7; 11 bases are a match to TRBD2. CDR1 is SGHRS, CDR2 YFSETQ, per germline. With 0 bases clipped from V and 3 bases from J, the junction kept 5 bases outside the gene matches. CDR3 length equals 16 residues. The CDR3 region is CASSLALGLAVYEQYF. CDR3 bases: TGCGCCAGCAGCTTGGCCCTGGGACTAGCGGTCTACGAGCAGTACTTC.

In its sample, this clone was seen once. The J gene is TRBJ2-7, the V gene TRBV11-3; 7 nucleotides line up with TRBD1. Germline V gene lookup returns CDR1 SGHNT and CDR2 YENEEA. The CDR3 runs to 13 residues. Trimming removed 1 base from V and 3 bases from J; junction bases left unmatched: 0. The CDR3 region is CASSLGDSYEQYF. CDR3 coding DNA: TGTGCCAGCAGCTTAGGGGACAGCTACGAGCAGTACTTC.

V is TRBV5-4 and J is TRBJ2-5; the match to TRBD1 covers 7 bases. This CDR3 spans 14 amino acids. The J segment lost 5 bases and the V segment lost 4 bases, leaving 8 bases of the junction unmatched. Germline V gives CDR1 SGHNT, CDR2 YYREEE (reference sequence). The CDR3 loop is CASSPTGLTETQYF. The CDR3 DNA follows: TGTGCCAGCAGCCCGACAGGGTTGACGGAGACCCAGTACTTC.

The chain couples TRBV30 to TRBJ2-1; possibly TRBD1 or TRBD2 for D (6 bases each). This CDR3 is 11 amino acids long. With 5 bases removed from V and 7 bases from J, the gap between germline ends came to 9 bases. Germline CDR1 and CDR2: GTSNPN and SVGIG (reference sequence). The CDR3 DNA reads as TGTGCCTGGGGGGGGCCAAATGAGCAGTTCTTC. Translating it yields CAWGGPNEQFF.

The chain uses TRBV11-3 and TRBJ2-1, with 8 bases lining up with TRBD2. After removal of 5 bases from V and 8 bases from J, the junction contained 11 bases not matched to a gene. CDR1 is SGHNT, CDR2 YENEEA, per germline. The CDR3 sequence is 15 residues long. The CDR3 loop reads CASSPPTGGPDEQFF. CDR3 in DNA: TGTGCCAGCAGCCCCCCAACGGGAGGGCCGGATGAGCAGTTCTTC. The full variable domain, with the rest looked up from reference TRBV11-3 and TRBJ2-1, is EAGVVQSPRYKIIEKKQPVAFWCNPISGHNTLYWYLQNLGQGPELLIRYENEEAVDDSQLPKDRFSAERLKGVDSTLKIQPAELGDSAVYLCASSPPTGGPDEQFFGPGTRLTVL.

The CDR3 sequence is CASSTTGGDQPQHF. The CDR3 DNA reads TGTGCCAGCAGTACAACAGGGGGCGATCAGCCCCAGCATTTT. The chain joins TRBV27 to TRBJ1-5, with 9 bases matching TRBD1. Germline V gives CDR1 MNHEY, CDR2 SMNVEV (reference sequence). CDR3 size: 14 residues. Germline trimming cut 5 bases from V and 5 bases from J; bases unmatched to any gene: 4.

This rearrangement joins TRBV9 to TRBJ2-5; maybe TRBD1 (6 bases). CDR1 SGDLS and CDR2 YYNGEE come from the germline V gene. This CDR3 spans 13 amino acids. Trimming pared 4 bases from V and 5 bases from J, leaving 12 bases between. CDR3 coding DNA: TGTGCCAGCAGCTCCCACAGGGACGAGACCCAGTACTTC. Translating it yields CASSSHRDETQYF.

This chain uses TRBV15 with TRBJ1-5; maybe TRBD1 (6 bases). Trimming left V 5 bases short and J 8 bases short, with 19 bases between. CDR1 and CDR2 from the germline V gene are LNHNV and YYDKDF (reference sequence). The CDR3 spans 15 residues. CDR3 DNA sequence: TGTGCCACCAGCTTCATGACAGGTGGAGGGGAGCCCCAGCATTTT. It codes for CATSFMTGGGEPQHF.

This chain joins TRBV9 and TRBJ2-3, with 9 bases fitting TRBD2. Per germline, CDR1 SGDLS and CDR2 YYNGEE. V shed 3 bases, J shed 6 bases, and the junction held 11 bases outside the gene matches. The CDR3 is made up of 16 amino acids. The CDR3 sequence: CASSETGTSISDTQYF. The CDR3 DNA reads as TGTGCCAGCAGCGAAACCGGGACTAGCATATCGGATACGCAGTATTTT.